This T cell receptor (beta chain) was captured in a study of early T cells in non-severe SARS-CoV-2 infection. In its sample, this clonotype was seen a few times. Trimming pared 4 bases from V and 4 bases from J, leaving 16 bases between. The germline V gene has CDR1 SGHDN and CDR2 FVKESK. CDR3 length: 15 amino acids. The protocol attached unique molecular identifiers to individual cDNA molecules. TCRdb recomputed calls from the 5' RACE reads with MiXCR, one row per CDR3 protein. This table has about 37,000 distinct CDR3 sequences, 7.9% appearing once. The chain uses TRBV14 and TRBJ2-5; possibly TRBD2 for D (6 bases). The TCR was taken from an adult who was a healthcare worker with PCR-confirmed SARS-CoV-2 infection or an uninfected control (not recorded which). The starting material was whole blood, obtained at baseline. CDR3 in amino acids: CASSPRGGPIETQYF. CDR3 DNA: TGTGCCAGCAGCCCCCGGGGAGGACCTATAGAGACCCAGTACTTC.